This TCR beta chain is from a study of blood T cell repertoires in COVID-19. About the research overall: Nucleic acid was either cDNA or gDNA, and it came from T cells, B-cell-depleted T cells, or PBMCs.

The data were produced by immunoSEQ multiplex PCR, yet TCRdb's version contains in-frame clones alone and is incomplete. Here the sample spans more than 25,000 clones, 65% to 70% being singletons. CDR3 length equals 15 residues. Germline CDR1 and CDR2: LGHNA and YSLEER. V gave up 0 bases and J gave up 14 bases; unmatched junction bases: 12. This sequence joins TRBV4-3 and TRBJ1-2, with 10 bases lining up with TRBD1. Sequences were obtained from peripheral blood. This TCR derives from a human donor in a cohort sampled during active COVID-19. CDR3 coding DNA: TGCGCCAGCAGCCAAGATTGGGGGACAGGGGAATGGGGTACCTTC. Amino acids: CASSQDWGTGEWGTF.